Below are 30 T cell receptor beta chains sequenced from a single sample in a study of T-cell memory formation after mild COVID-19. From the 5' RACE reads, TCRdb called clonotypes with MiXCR, one entry per CDR3 protein. The sample lists approximately 100,000 distinct CDR3 sequences; under 15% were seen once. Sequencing was done on a sample of PBMCs or a T cell subset sorted from them (not recorded which). The receptors derive from an adult woman who had mild COVID-19 (a few samples of this study predate the infection). Cell type and time point are not known.

This clonotype has more than one count but fewer than ten. This rearrangement joins TRBV7-6 to TRBJ2-1; the match to TRBD2 covers 15 bases. J lost 3 bases, V lost 1 base, and 1 base had no gene match. The CDR3 spans 17 residues. Germline CDR1 SGHVS, CDR2 FNYEAQ. CDR3 loop: CASSLGTSGGGYNEQFF. CDR3 bases: TGTGCCAGCAGCTTAGGGACTAGCGGGGGGGGCTACAATGAGCAGTTCTTC.

The chain employs TRBV29-1 and TRBJ1-2; D possibly corresponds to TRBD1 (5 bases). V shed 7 bases and J shed 4 bases, with 13 bases lying between them. The CDR3 runs 12 residues. Germline V gene data show CDR1 as SQVTM and CDR2 as ANQGSEA. In DNA form, the CDR3 reads TGCAGCGCCGGAGGAGGGGTCTATGGCTACACCTTC. Protein: CSAGGGVYGYTF.

The CDR3 bases are TGTGCCAGCAGTCCTTGGGAGAACACTGAAGCTTTCTTT. It yields the protein CASSPWENTEAFF. The chain couples TRBV27 to TRBJ1-1; D remains ambiguous. The CDR3 consists of 13 residues. Germline CDR1 and CDR2: MNHEY and SMNVEV (reference sequence). V was shortened by 5 bases and J by 1 base, with 8 bases between the two germline ends.

V gene TRBV24-1 combines with J gene TRBJ1-1; D might be TRBD1 (6 bases). The CDR3 runs to 13 residues. With 2 bases removed from V and 11 bases from J, the gap between germline ends came to 14 bases. Germline V CDR1 and CDR2: KGHDR, SFDVKD. The chain's CDR3 is CATSDSGELGAFF. DNA for the CDR3: TGTGCCACCAGTGATTCAGGGGAGCTTGGGGCTTTCTTT.

This clonotype was seen ten or more times. This chain joins TRBV5-6 and TRBJ2-3; TRBD2 matches 8 bases. CDR1 and CDR2 from the germline V gene are SGHDT and YYEEEE. CDR3 length: 15 amino acids. The V and J ends lost 2 bases and 4 bases, in that order; junction bases with no gene match: 6. The CDR3 bases are TGTGCCAGCAGCTTCGGAAGCGGGAGTGCAGATACGCAGTATTTT. It specifies CASSFGSGSADTQYF.

This clonotype was seen a few times. The V and J genes are TRBV20-1 and TRBJ2-2, with 7 bases matching TRBD2. The CDR3 loop spans 15 amino acids. Germline CDR1 and CDR2: DFQATT and SNEGSKA (reference sequence). V shed 6 bases and J 6 bases; nucleotides not matched to a gene: 13. This CDR3 is CSARELTSEAGELFF. The CDR3 DNA reads as TGCAGTGCCCGGGAACTCACTAGCGAAGCCGGGGAGCTGTTTTTT.

As concerns this clonotype: Relative to the germline gene, one junction end is altered; a read error may explain this. The gene calls are TRBV5-1 and TRBJ2-2; tentatively, D is TRBD2 (5 bases). The germline V gene has CDR1 SGHRS and CDR2 YFSETQ. CDR3 size: 13 residues. The CDR3, as DNA: TGCGCCAGCAGCTTGATGCCTCCCGGGGAGCTGTCTTTT. It is translated as CASSLMPPGELSF.

This clonotype was picked up a small number of times. This chain links TRBV6-2 or TRBV6-3 with TRBJ2-1; TRBD2 agrees at 8 bases. This CDR3 contains 15 residues. V shed 6 bases, J shed 5 bases, and the junction held 9 bases outside the gene matches. Germline lookup yields CDR1 MNHEY and CDR2 SVGEGT. As DNA, the CDR3 is TGTGCCAGCAGGTGGCTAGCGGGTGATAACAATGAGCAGTTCTTC. It specifies CASRWLAGDNNEQFF.

This clonotype has only a few counts. The chain joins TRBV7-9 to TRBJ2-1, with 13 positions matching TRBD2. Germline CDR1 is SEHNR and CDR2 is FQNEAQ (reference sequence). J gave up 6 bases and V 4 bases, and 3 bases lay outside the gene matches. The CDR3 sequence is 15 residues long. Here the CDR3 reads CASSWGLAGSNEQFF. Here the CDR3 DNA reads TGTGCCAGCAGCTGGGGACTAGCGGGGAGCAATGAGCAGTTCTTC.

This clonotype came up a few times. The chain links TRBV11-2 to TRBJ2-1; 10 positions agree with TRBD2. V shed 1 base and J 4 bases; nucleotides not matched to a gene: 7. Germline V gives CDR1 SGHAT, CDR2 FQNNGV. The CDR3 length is 17 residues. CDR3 in DNA: TGTGCCAGCAGCTTAGGGACTAGCGGAAAATATTACAATGAGCAGTTCTTC. It codes for CASSLGTSGKYYNEQFF.

This clonotype appeared a few times. The chain is built from TRBV11-1 and TRBJ2-3; D is perhaps TRBD2 (5 bases). V was shortened by 2 bases and J by 3 bases, with 9 bases between the two germline ends. Per the germline V gene, CDR1 is SGHAT and CDR2 is FQDESV (reference sequence). This CDR3 comprises 14 residues. The DNA for the CDR3 is TGTGCCAGCAGCTTAATAGAGGGAACAGATACGCAGTATTTT. Its protein product is CASSLIEGTDTQYF.

This clonotype was seen a few times. The V call is TRBV5-1, the J call TRBJ2-7, with TRBD2 as a possible D gene (6 bases). The germline CDR1 and CDR2 sequences are SGHRS and YFSETQ. V was trimmed by 0 bases and J by 3 bases, leaving 10 bases between them. This CDR3 is 14 amino acids long. For the CDR3, the DNA is TGCGCCAGCAGCTTGGGTCGGGGAGGCTACGAGCAGTACTTC. Protein: CASSLGRGGYEQYF.

The J gene is TRBJ2-3, the V gene TRBV4-1, with TRBD1 matching 8 bases. The V gene's germline CDR1 is MGHRA and CDR2 YSYEKL. The CDR3 is 19 residues long. Trimming took 0 bases from V and 2 from J; bases not matched to a gene: 13. Here the CDR3 DNA reads TGCGCCAGCAGCCAAGATAAGGAAACCGGGACAGGACCCACAGATACGCAGTATTTT. Amino acids: CASSQDKETGTGPTDTQYF.

The chain couples TRBV12-3 or TRBV12-4 to TRBJ2-7; no firm D call. The CDR3 is made up of 13 amino acids. V lost 3 bases and J 5 bases, leaving 11 bases between the germline ends. The CDR3 DNA reads TGTGCCAGCAGTTTTTCCCCTACGGACGAGCAGTACTTC. Translated: CASSFSPTDEQYF.

This clonotype has just a few counts. The rearrangement links TRBV7-3 to TRBJ1-6, with D possibly matching TRBD1 (6 bases). The CDR3 loop spans 14 amino acids. With 8 bases removed from V and 4 bases from J, the gap between germline ends came to 12 bases. Looked up from germline, CDR1 is SGHTA and CDR2 is FQGTGA. The chain's CDR3 is CASGQGPYNSPLHF. In nucleotides, the CDR3 is TGTGCCAGCGGTCAGGGGCCTTATAATTCACCCCTCCACTTT.

This clonotype was counted only a few times. Here the CDR3 DNA reads TGCAGCGTTGAAACAGGGGACAGGGGGACCTACGAGCAGTACTTC. Translation: CSVETGDRGTYEQYF. The chain has TRBV29-1 and TRBJ2-7; 11 bases match TRBD1. The junction had 5 bases not matched to a gene; V was cut back by 2 bases and J by 2 bases. The CDR3 covers 15 residues. The V gene's germline CDR1 is SQVTM and CDR2 ANQGSEA.

CDR3 residues: CASSQAIGMETQYF. As DNA, the CDR3 is TGCGCCAGCAGCCAGGCGATCGGAATGGAGACCCAGTACTTC. This rearrangement joins TRBV4-3 to TRBJ2-5; D gene uncertain. Trimming cost V 3 bases and J 5 bases, with 13 bases left between them. There are 14 residues in the CDR3. Germline V gene data show CDR1 as LGHNA and CDR2 as YSLEER.

This clonotype appeared a few times. The V and J genes are TRBV5-1 and TRBJ2-3, with 7 nucleotides matching TRBD1. The CDR3 is made up of 14 amino acids. J was trimmed by 4 bases and V by 2 bases; bases with no gene match: 4. From germline, CDR1 is SGHRS and CDR2 YFSETQ. In nucleotides, the CDR3 is TGCGCCAGCAGCTTTACAGGGGTCGCAGATACGCAGTATTTT. It translates to CASSFTGVADTQYF.

The chain uses TRBV29-1 and TRBJ1-3; tentatively, D is TRBD1 (5 bases). The CDR3 covers 14 residues. The germline V and J ends were trimmed by 8 bases and 4 bases, with 18 bases remaining between them. Germline V gene lookup returns CDR1 SQVTM and CDR2 ANQGSEA. Here the CDR3 DNA reads TGCAGCTTCTCCACAGGCCCAGGGGGAAACACCATATATTTT. Amino acids: CSFSTGPGGNTIYF.

This chain connects TRBV7-6 to TRBJ2-7; 8 bases map to TRBD2. Germline V lookup: CDR1 SGHVS, CDR2 FNYEAQ. V gave up 1 base and J gave up 5 bases; unmatched junction bases: 7. The CDR3 is 15 residues long. The CDR3 DNA is TGTGCCAGCAGCTTAGTAGGACTAGCTGGCGACGAGCAGTACTTC. Its translation: CASSLVGLAGDEQYF.

As concerns this clonotype: One base away lies a much larger clone, so this may be a sequencing read error. This sequence joins TRBV27 and TRBJ2-1; unclear D gene. The CDR3 spans 11 residues. V was pared by 7 bases and J by 2 bases, with 3 bases between. Germline-derived CDR1 and CDR2 are MNHEY and SMNVEV (reference sequence). CDR3 nucleotides: TGTGCCAGCACCGCCTACAATGAGCAGTTCTTC. This translates into CASTAYNEQFF.

CDR3 sequence: CSVDPGETQYF. The CDR3 coding sequence is TGCAGCGTTGATCCGGGGGAGACCCAGTACTTC. The V call is TRBV29-1, the J call TRBJ2-5, with D possibly TRBD2 on 5 matching bases. Trimming left V 3 bases short and J 5 bases short, with 7 bases between. This CDR3 is built from 11 residues. Germline lookup yields CDR1 SQVTM and CDR2 ANQGSEA.

This clonotype has more than one count but fewer than ten. The chain links TRBV27 to TRBJ1-1; D may be TRBD1 (6 bases). From germline, CDR1 is MNHEY and CDR2 SMNVEV (reference sequence). Trimming pared 7 bases from V and 4 bases from J, leaving 19 bases between. This CDR3 has 15 amino acids. CDR3 DNA sequence: TGTGCCAGCATCCCCGTCTATGGGGGGGCCACTGAAGCTTTCTTT. Its protein product is CASIPVYGGATEAFF.

This clonotype turned up a few times. This sequence joins TRBV19 and TRBJ1-5; D is ambiguous. CDR1 is LNHDA, CDR2 SQIVND, per germline (reference sequence). V lost 3 bases and J lost 7, with 16 bases in between. The CDR3 spans 15 residues. The CDR3 DNA follows: TGTGCCAGTAGTATCTTGGGTGGTGCGGTCCAGCCCCAGCATTTT. Residues: CASSILGGAVQPQHF.

The gene calls are TRBV15 and TRBJ2-7; D might be TRBD1 (6 bases). The CDR3 sequence is 15 residues long. The germline V gene has CDR1 LNHNV and CDR2 YYDKDF (reference sequence). With 5 bases removed from V and 7 bases from J, the gap between germline ends came to 21 bases. CDR3 coding DNA: TGTGCCACCAGCGGGAACCGGGACACGGGGCCGGAGCAGTACTTC. As protein: CATSGNRDTGPEQYF.

The chain carries TRBV9 and TRBJ2-7, with D possibly TRBD2 on 5 matching bases. The ends were cut back, 3 bases at V and 2 bases at J, with 12 bases in the middle. The germline V gene has CDR1 SGDLS and CDR2 YYNGEE. The CDR3 loop spans 14 amino acids. The CDR3 spells CASSEGGLPYEQYF. The CDR3 DNA reads TGTGCCAGCAGCGAAGGCGGGCTTCCCTACGAGCAGTACTTC. Drawing the rest from reference TRBV9 and TRBJ2-7, the complete variable domain is DSGVTQTPKHLITATGQRVTLRCSPRSGDLSVYWYQQSLDQGLQFLIQYYNGEERAKGNILERFSAQQFPDLHSELNLSSLELGDSALYFCASSEGGLPYEQYFGPGTRLTVT.

The gene calls are TRBV27 and TRBJ1-2; 8 bases are a match to TRBD1. There are 16 residues in the CDR3. Unmatched junction bases numbered 10, after V lost 4 bases and J lost 3 bases. Germline-derived CDR1 and CDR2 are MNHEY and SMNVEV (reference sequence). CDR3 protein: CASSSDDRGPYYGYTF. The CDR3 region has the DNA TGTGCCAGCAGTTCGGACGACAGGGGCCCTTACTATGGCTACACCTTC.

This clonotype was recorded a few times. J is TRBJ2-7 and V is TRBV29-1, with D perhaps TRBD1 (6 bases). Trimming removed 4 bases from V and 0 bases from J, with 10 bases in between. The CDR3 covers 13 residues. Germline lookup yields CDR1 SQVTM and CDR2 ANQGSEA. DNA for the CDR3: TGCAGCGTTGTCGGGGACAACTCCTACGAGCAGTACTTC. This sequence encodes CSVVGDNSYEQYF.

This clonotype was observed a few times. V is TRBV5-1 and J is TRBJ2-1; TRBD1 matches at 10 bases. Germline values: CDR1 SGHRS, CDR2 YFSETQ. The V gene end was trimmed by 6 bases and the J gene end by 6 bases; junction bases not matched to a gene: 9. CDR3 length equals 15 residues. In DNA form, the CDR3 reads TGCGCCAGCAATACGGGGACAGGGGAGTTCAATGAGCAGTTCTTC. This translates into CASNTGTGEFNEQFF.

The chain has TRBV15 and TRBJ2-7; tentatively, D is TRBD2 (5 bases). V lost 3 bases to trimming and J lost 2 bases, with 11 bases between them. CDR1 LNHNV and CDR2 YYDKDF come from the germline V gene (reference sequence). The CDR3 has 14 amino acids. The DNA for the CDR3 is TGTGCCACCAGCAGCGAGGAGGTTACCTACGAGCAGTACTTC. Its translation is CATSSEEVTYEQYF. Based on the CDR3 plus reference TRBV15 and TRBJ2-7, the full variable domain is DAMVIQNPRYQVTQFGKPVTLSCSQTLNHNVMYWYQQKSSQAPKLLFHYYDKDFNNEADTPDNFQSRRPNTSFCFLDIRSPGLGDTAMYLCATSSEEVTYEQYFGPGTRLTVT.